Each of the 5 T cell receptor beta chains below was sequenced from the same sample in a study of prognosis after radiotherapy for stage I lung cancer. Two-round multiplex PCR on genomic DNA was the method by which TCR beta CDR3 was amplified. Primers specific to each TRBV and TRBJ gene were used in first-round PCR. MiXCR, run by TCRdb on the multiplex PCR reads, gives a single entry per CDR3 protein. This repertoire shows about 15,000 distinct CDR3 sequences, 50% to 65% found once; its top ten account for approximately 24%. The material sequenced was PBMCs, taken before or after stereotactic body radiation therapy (not recorded which). These receptors came from a donor aged 50 or older with non-small cell lung cancer.

This clonotype was found many times. This chain joins TRBV14 and TRBJ1-3; D unclear. The CDR3 is made up of 13 amino acids. Per the germline V gene, CDR1 is SGHDN and CDR2 is FVKESK. V was trimmed by 8 bases and J by 0 bases, leaving 8 bases between them. CDR3 coding DNA: TGTGCCAGCGGCTATAGCTCTGGAAACACCATATATTTT. Its protein is CASGYSSGNTIYF.

This clonotype was recorded once. Since a far larger clone is one base different, this is likely a read error. The chain couples TRBV6-1 to TRBJ1-4; D is unresolved. CDR1 and CDR2 (germline): MNHNS, SASEGT. The CDR3 totals 14 residues. The CDR3 spells CASSYRGNSEKMFF. The CDR3 DNA is TGTGCCAGCAGTTACCGGGGTAATAGTGAAAAAATGTTTTTT.

This clonotype was observed a handful of times. This chain joins TRBV13 and TRBJ1-1; perhaps TRBD1 as D (5 bases). The CDR3 length is 14 residues. Germline values: CDR1 PRHDT, CDR2 FYEKMQ (reference sequence). The germline V and J ends were trimmed by 5 bases and 3 bases, with 13 bases remaining between them. The CDR3 DNA sequence: TGTGCCAGCAGCCACGTGGGGGGATACACTGAAGCTTTCTTT. This encodes CASSHVGGYTEAFF.

Remarks on this clonotype: The junction and the germline gene differ at one end; a read error may be behind it. The V and J genes are TRBV6-1 and TRBJ2-1; D uncertain. Germline loops: CDR1 MNHNS, CDR2 SASEGT. This CDR3 contains 15 residues. In nucleotides, the CDR3 is TGTGCCAGCACTTTAGGAGTTGGTGGTTACAATGAGCATTTCTTC. This encodes CASTLGVGGYNEHFF.

This clonotype came up many times. V gene TRBV4-2 combines with J gene TRBJ2-3, with a tentative D call TRBD1 (5 bases). CDR1 LGHNA and CDR2 YNFKEQ come from the germline V gene. Trimming shortened V by 3 bases and J by 1 base, and 8 bases separated the two germline ends. The CDR3 has 14 residues. The CDR3 DNA sequence: TGTGCCAGCAGCCAGCGCAGGGGCACAGATACGCAGTATTTT. Translated: CASSQRRGTDTQYF.